These T cell receptor beta chains were read from a single sample in a study of cytomegalovirus exposure and HLA in healthy donors. Produced via immunoSEQ multiplex PCR; TCRdb's table is partial and in-frame only. The sample contains 220,000 or so clones, more than 65% of which appear only once. Sequences were obtained from PBMCs. These receptors were collected from a woman between 25 and 40 years old in good health and CMV-seronegative. The CDR3 runs from the conserved cysteine through the conserved F or W. D genes are given only for firm matches. Size is stated for part of the rows, as once, few or many counts, or as a class when the clone is expanded.

d_call	clone_size	v_call	j_call	cdr3_aa	cdr3_nt
NA	NA	TRBV2	TRBJ1-4	CASTPLGTNEKLFF	TGTGCCAGCACGCCTCTAGGAACTAATGAAAAACTGTTTTTT
TRBD2	NA	TRBV29-1	TRBJ2-5	CSVFGLGRVDQETQYF	TGCAGCGTTTTCGGTTTGGGGAGGGTCGACCAAGAGACCCAGTACTTC
NA	NA	TRBV7-9	TRBJ2-7	CASSLVGLSSYEQYF	TGTGCCAGCAGCTTAGTAGGACTCAGCTCCTACGAGCAGTACTTC
TRBD2	NA	TRBV2	TRBJ2-4	CASSGDRGDIQYF	TGTGCCAGCAGTGGGGACCGGGGGGACATTCAGTACTTC
NA	NA	TRBV11-2	TRBJ2-1	CASSFQSNGVYEQFF	TGTGCCAGCAGCTTCCAAAGTAACGGAGTCTATGAGCAGTTCTTC
NA	NA	TRBV11-1	TRBJ1-5	CASSGSNQPQHF	TGTGCCAGCAGCGGCAGCAATCAGCCCCAGCATTTT
NA	few	TRBV7-6	TRBJ1-5	CASSLAPGSQPQHF	TGTGCCAGCAGCCTCGCGCCGGGGTCTCAGCCCCAGCATTTT
NA	NA	TRBV30	TRBJ1-2	CAWTQNGGLGGYTF	TGTGCCTGGACCCAGAATGGGGGGTTGGGTGGCTACACCTTC
NA	few	TRBV4-1	TRBJ2-7	CASSLGPGDYEQYF	TGCGCCAGCAGTCTTGGCCCAGGGGACTACGAGCAGTACTTC
NA	few	TRBV2	TRBJ2-5	CASRNQGPVETQYF	TGTGCCAGCAGAAATCAGGGGCCGGTCGAGACCCAGTACTTC
TRBD2	NA	TRBV27	TRBJ2-1	CASSRVREGSNEQFF	TGTGCCAGCAGTCGGGTTCGGGAGGGTAGCAATGAGCAGTTCTTC
TRBD2	NA	TRBV7-2	TRBJ2-3	CASSRTSGGGTDTQYF	TGTGCCAGCAGCCGGACTAGCGGAGGGGGCACAGATACGCAGTATTTT
NA	NA	TRBV11-2	TRBJ1-2	CASSHQRGNHGYTF	TGTGCCAGCAGCCACCAACGGGGAAATCATGGCTACACCTTC
NA	once	TRBV2	TRBJ2-2	CASRRDPTGELFF	TGTGCCAGCAGGCGGGACCCCACCGGGGAGCTGTTTTTT
TRBD1	NA	TRBV5-6	TRBJ1-5	CASSSGTGFRQPQHF	TGTGCCAGCAGCTCGGGGACAGGGTTTAGGCAGCCCCAGCATTTT
NA	NA	TRBV7-3	TRBJ1-1	CASSPQGNTEAFF	TGTGCCAGCAGCCCGCAGGGGAACACTGAAGCTTTCTTT
TRBD2	NA	TRBV2	TRBJ2-7	CASSVDGRENFHEQYF	TGTGCCAGCAGCGTGGACGGGCGGGAGAATTTCCACGAGCAGTACTTC
NA	NA	TRBV5-1	TRBJ1-2	CASRQVYGYTF	TGCGCCAGCAGACAGGTCTATGGCTACACCTTC
NA	NA	TRBV30	TRBJ1-5	CAVGGGWGQPQHF	TGTGCCGTCGGGGGGGGTTGGGGTCAGCCCCAGCATTTT
NA	few	TRBV18	TRBJ1-3	CASSPSGGQNTIYF	TGTGCCAGCTCACCTTCCGGAGGTCAAAACACCATATATTTT
NA	NA	TRBV6-1	TRBJ1-1	CASISPRVEAFF	TGTGCCAGCATTTCTCCGAGGGTTGAAGCTTTCTTT
TRBD1	NA	TRBV27	TRBJ1-2	CASSYTDRGYGYTF	TGTGCCAGCAGTTATACGGACAGGGGCTATGGCTACACCTTC
NA	NA	TRBV9	TRBJ1-2	CASSRQVDYGYTF	TGTGCCAGCAGCCGACAGGTGGACTATGGCTACACCTTC
TRBD1	few	TRBV6-6	TRBJ2-5	CASSYRKGARETQYF	TGTGCCAGCAGTTACAGGAAGGGGGCTCGAGAGACCCAGTACTTC
NA	NA	TRBV29-1	TRBJ2-7	CSVTPQGTYEQYF	TGCAGCGTTACTCCACAGGGAACTTACGAGCAGTACTTC
TRBD2	few	TRBV11-1	TRBJ2-1	CASSYRGGLGSYNEQFF	TGTGCCAGCAGTTACCGCGGGGGGCTCGGCTCCTACAATGAGCAGTTCTTC
NA	NA	TRBV28	TRBJ2-7	CVSSFKVGGRSSYEQYF	TGTGTCAGCAGTTTCAAGGTCGGAGGCAGGAGCTCCTACGAGCAGTACTTC
NA	NA	TRBV6-5	TRBJ2-5	CASSYQQGGETQYF	TGTGCCAGCAGTTACCAACAGGGGGGGGAGACCCAGTACTTC
NA	NA	TRBV6-1	TRBJ2-2	CASSDAGANTGELFF	TGTGCCAGCAGTGATGCGGGGGCTAACACCGGGGAGCTGTTTTTT